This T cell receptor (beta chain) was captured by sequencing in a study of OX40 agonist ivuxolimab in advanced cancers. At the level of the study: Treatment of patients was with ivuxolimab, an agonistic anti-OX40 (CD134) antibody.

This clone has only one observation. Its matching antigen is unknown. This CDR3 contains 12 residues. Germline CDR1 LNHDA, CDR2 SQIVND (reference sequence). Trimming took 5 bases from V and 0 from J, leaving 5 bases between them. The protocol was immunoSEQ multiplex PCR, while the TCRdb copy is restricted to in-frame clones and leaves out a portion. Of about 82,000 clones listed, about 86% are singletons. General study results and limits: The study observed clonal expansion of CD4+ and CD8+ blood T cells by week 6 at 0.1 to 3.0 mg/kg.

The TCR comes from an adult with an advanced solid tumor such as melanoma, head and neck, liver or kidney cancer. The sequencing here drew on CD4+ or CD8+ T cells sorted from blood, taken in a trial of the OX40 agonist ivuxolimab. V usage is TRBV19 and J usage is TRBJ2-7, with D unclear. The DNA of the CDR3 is TGTGCCAGTAGTTCGACCTCCTACGAGCAGTACTTC. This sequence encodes CASSSTSYEQYF.